This T cell receptor (beta chain) was identified during a study of T cell repertoires in cytomegalovirus infection (dated 2019 in TCRdb). Looking at the study overall: Donor HLA type was relevant to the analysis, as public TCR beta signatures indicated carriage of CMV infection together with the matching HLA type.

Instrument on record: Illumina HiSeq 1500. TCRdb applied fastp at Q25 and MiXCR to the public reads, then kept only in-frame beta chains. Rows merge per CDR3 protein into single entries with the most common DNA and genes. Counted in this sample were roughly 630,000 distinct CDR3 sequences; roughly 24% of them appeared once. Around 7.6% of the sample is taken by the ten largest. In its sample, this clonotype was seen a few times. Its antigen remains undetermined. Base qualities are missing; no much larger clone stands one base away. On the study overall, not on this receptor specifically: Carriers of CMV infection plus the relevant HLA type were discriminated by the cumulative frequency of public TCR beta family members in the study cohort and in an independent 352-donor cohort. The ex vivo response was dominated by HLA-C-restricted CMV-specific TCR beta clonotypes, which also provided the single most frequent clonotype in two of eight donors.

Reading from cysteine to phenylalanine, the CDR3 counts 13 amino acids. Just CDR3 DNA is preserved here, 39 bases in frame from base 1. From a lookup of the germline V gene (reference sequence), CDR1 and CDR2 are SEHNR and FQNEAQ. Between the V and J ends, shortened by 5 bases and 7 bases respectively, the junction contains 14 bases. This sequence originates from a human donor in good health (CMV status not recorded). Some clones in this sample may be carry-over from other donors' samples. The receptor chain draws on TRBV7-9 and TRBJ1-1; no D segment can be confidently identified. Sample: CD8+ T cells from PBMCs. The nucleotide sequence is given as TGTGCCAGCAGCCCACTCGGACGGGTTGAAGCTTTCTTT. This yields the protein CASSPLGRVEAFF.